The clone carrying this T cell receptor (beta chain) was observed a single time. This specimen belongs to a study of blood T cell repertoires in COVID-19. Those enrolled, adults aged roughly 18 to 90 years, came from about two dozen US areas. Measured with immunoSEQ multiplex PCR; TCRdb has only the in-frame clones, and not every one. The sample lists more than 100,000 clones, roughly four fifths occurring once. CDR3 size: 15 residues. Germline assignment: CDR1 SGHTS and CDR2 YDEGEE. Between the trimmed V and J ends, which lost 1 base and 1 base, there was a span of 11 bases. The TCR sequence derives from a man aged 35 to 55 with acute COVID-19. The rearrangement uses TRBV5-8 and TRBJ1-2; TRBD1 might be the D (6 bases). Sequences were obtained from PBMCs or T cells enriched from blood (not recorded which). The CDR3 DNA reads as TGTGCCAGCAGCTTGAGGGGGACTATTAACTATGGCTACACCTTC. This codes for CASSLRGTINYGYTF.